Each of the 31 T cell receptor beta chains below was sequenced from the same sample in a study of CD8+ T cells in alopecia areata. Extracted from the samples, RNA was reverse transcribed into cDNA to serve as the sequencing template. This table comes from immunoSEQ multiplex PCR, and its TCRdb copy is limited to in-frame clones, with some not included. The sample holds 100,000 to 150,000 clones, about 46% seen once. Sequencing was performed on CD8+ T cells sorted from blood, taken at week 0. These receptors originate from a human donor with alopecia areata.

This clone has more than one count but fewer than ten. V usage is TRBV13 and J usage is TRBJ2-7, with D perhaps TRBD1 or TRBD2 (5 bases each). The CDR3 spans 14 residues. Germline V gene lookup returns CDR1 PRHDT and CDR2 FYEKMQ (reference sequence). V gave up 5 bases and J gave up 6 bases, with 17 bases separating them. The CDR3 is CASSQEGDPSEQYF. For the CDR3, the DNA is TGTGCCAGCAGCCAAGAAGGGGACCCAAGCGAGCAGTACTTC. Full variable domain (outside the CDR3, taken from reference TRBV13 and TRBJ2-7): AAGVIQSPRHLIKEKRETATLKCYPIPRHDTVYWYQQGPGQDPQFLISFYEKMQSDKGSIPDRFSAQQFSDYHSELNMSSLELGDSALYFCASSQEGDPSEQYFGPGTRLTVT.

This rearrangement joins TRBV7-2 to TRBJ1-2; TRBD1 aligns across 7 bases. After removal of 5 bases from V and 8 bases from J, the junction contained 8 bases not matched to a gene. This CDR3 is built from 13 residues. Germline assignment: CDR1 SGHTA and CDR2 FQGNSA. The CDR3 reads CASSQRQGGGYTF. The CDR3 DNA follows: TGTGCCAGCAGCCAGAGACAGGGCGGGGGCTACACCTTC.

This clone was detected many times. The rearrangement uses TRBV6-4 and TRBJ2-1; a weak D match, TRBD2 (6 bases). Germline lookup yields CDR1 MRHNA and CDR2 SNTAGT. V was cut by 5 bases and J by 5 bases, with 16 bases left in between. The CDR3 is 15 residues long. CDR3 nucleotide sequence: TGTGCCAGCAGTCCGTCGGGGGATGGCCACAATGAGCAGTTCTTC. This codes for CASSPSGDGHNEQFF.

The chain uses TRBV30 and TRBJ1-2; tentatively, D is TRBD1 (5 bases). Germline CDR1 GTSNPN, CDR2 SVGIG (reference sequence). The germline V and J ends were trimmed by 0 bases and 4 bases, with 15 bases remaining between them. This CDR3 contains 15 residues. The CDR3 sequence: CAWSVLGVSGYGYTF. The DNA for the CDR3 is TGTGCCTGGAGTGTACTGGGGGTCTCGGGCTATGGCTACACCTTC.

The chain links TRBV5-1 to TRBJ2-7, with D possibly being TRBD1 (6 bases). Germline-derived CDR1 and CDR2 are SGHRS and YFSETQ. This CDR3 is 13 amino acids long. Trimming shortened V by 6 bases and J by 6 bases, and 16 bases separated the two germline ends. Written as DNA, the CDR3 is TGCGCCAGCACCCAGGGGAAACTGGGCGAGCAGTACTTC. Protein product: CASTQGKLGEQYF.

This sequence joins TRBV19 and TRBJ1-1, with 9 bases aligning to TRBD1. With V trimmed by 5 bases and J by 0 bases, 4 bases remained unmatched. This CDR3 is 15 amino acids long. Germline-derived CDR1 and CDR2 are LNHDA and SQIVND (reference sequence). CDR3 nucleotides: TGTGCCAGTAGTTACAGGGACAGGGTGAACACTGAAGCTTTCTTT. The encoded protein is CASSYRDRVNTEAFF. The full variable domain, in which reference TRBV19 and TRBJ1-1 provide the parts outside the CDR3, is DGGITQSPKYLFRKEGQNVTLSCEQNLNHDAMYWYRQDPGQGLRLIYYSQIVNDFQKGDIAEGYSVSREKKESFPLTVTSAQKNPTAFYLCASSYRDRVNTEAFFGQGTRLTVV.

This clone was detected only a few times. The CDR3 is CASSLQGSGYTF. CDR3 bases: TGTGCCAGCAGCTTACAGGGATCTGGCTACACCTTC. J is TRBJ1-2 and V is TRBV7-9, with D perhaps TRBD1 (5 bases). This CDR3 spans 12 amino acids. Trimming removed 2 bases at V and 7 bases at J, with 8 bases between. In germline, CDR1 is SEHNR, CDR2 FQNEAQ (reference sequence).

J is TRBJ2-7 and V is TRBV13; D assignment may be TRBD1 or TRBD2 (5 bases each). The V and J ends lost 5 bases and 5 bases respectively, with 10 bases between them. The CDR3 has 12 residues. CDR1 is PRHDT and CDR2 is FYEKMQ in the germline V gene (reference sequence). The CDR3 DNA reads TGTGCCAGCAGCCCGGGGCAGCACGAGCAGTACTTC. This codes for CASSPGQHEQYF.

The chain links TRBV5-1 to TRBJ2-1, with 10 bases identical to TRBD1. V shed 3 bases and J 6 bases; nucleotides not matched to a gene: 6. Germline V lookup: CDR1 SGHRS, CDR2 YFSETQ. The CDR3 loop spans 15 amino acids. The CDR3: CASSSRQGAGNEQFF. The CDR3 DNA is TGCGCCAGCAGCTCCCGACAGGGGGCAGGCAATGAGCAGTTCTTC. Combining the CDR3 with reference TRBV5-1 and TRBJ2-1 gives the whole variable domain KAGVTQTPRYLIKTRGQQVTLSCSPISGHRSVSWYQQTPGQGLQFLFEYFSETQRNKGNFPGRFSGRQFSNSRSEMNVSTLELGDSALYLCASSSRQGAGNEQFFGPGTRLTVL.

This chain links TRBV27 with TRBJ1-1; possibly TRBD1 for D (5 bases). The CDR3 sequence is 12 residues long. From germline, CDR1 is MNHEY and CDR2 SMNVEV (reference sequence). Trimming removed 8 bases from V and 1 base from J, with 8 bases in between. The CDR3 reads CASRRGNTEAFF. The CDR3 DNA sequence: TGTGCCAGCCGAAGGGGGAACACTGAAGCTTTCTTT.

As for this clone: A far larger clone is just one base off, so this is likely a read error. V and J are TRBV30 and TRBJ1-1; D uncertain. The CDR3 is made up of 13 amino acids. In germline, CDR1 is GTSNPN, CDR2 SVGIG (reference sequence). Between the trimmed V and J ends, which lost 4 bases and 1 base, there was a span of 10 bases. This CDR3 reads CAWTRDANTEAFF. DNA for the CDR3: TGTGCCTGGACCCGGGATGCGAACACTGAAGCTTTCTTT. Using reference TRBV30 and TRBJ1-1 for the parts outside the CDR3, the full variable domain is SQTIHQWPATLVQPVGSPLSLECTVEGTSNPNLYWYRQAAGRGLQLLFYSVGIGQISSEVPQNLSASRPQDRQFILSSKKLLLSDSGFYLCAWTRDANTEAFFGQGTRLTVV.

The rearrangement links TRBV27 to TRBJ2-5, with 11 bases that match TRBD2. V dropped 5 bases and J dropped 2; count of bases not matched to a gene: 7. The CDR3 totals 16 residues. Germline CDR1 reads MNHEY; CDR2 reads SMNVEV (reference sequence). CDR3 DNA: TGTGCCAGCAGTCCCACTAGCGGGGGCCTTCAAGAGACCCAGTACTTC. This sequence encodes CASSPTSGGLQETQYF.

The chain links TRBV27 to TRBJ2-7, with TRBD2 identical over 7 bases. Germline values: CDR1 MNHEY, CDR2 SMNVEV (reference sequence). The CDR3 runs to 18 residues. J was trimmed by 2 bases and V by 5 bases; bases with no gene match: 18. The CDR3 spells CASSPGGLRGVYPYEQYF. The CDR3 DNA reads TGTGCCAGCAGTCCCGGGGGACTACGCGGGGTTTATCCCTACGAGCAGTACTTC.

This chain connects TRBV6-1 to TRBJ1-2; D not certain. Germline V gene lookup returns CDR1 MNHNS and CDR2 SASEGT. This CDR3 comprises 14 residues. Trimming removed 0 bases at V and 11 bases at J, with 16 bases between. The CDR3 is CASSEAPGFYGYTF. CDR3 in DNA: TGTGCCAGCAGTGAAGCCCCGGGCTTCTACGGATACACCTTC.

The CDR3 sequence is CASRGRDRANNEQFF. The CDR3 nucleotides are TGTGCCAGCAGGGGCCGGGACAGGGCAAACAATGAGCAGTTCTTC. The rearrangement uses TRBV2 and TRBJ2-1, with TRBD1 identical over 9 bases. The CDR3 has 15 amino acids. V lost 6 bases and J lost 5; bases outside the gene matches: 8. Germline lookup yields CDR1 SNHLY and CDR2 FYNNEI.

Only a few counts were recorded for this clone. The V call is TRBV7-9, the J call TRBJ1-3; D is perhaps TRBD1 (5 bases). Trimming took 5 bases from V and 0 from J, leaving 8 bases between them. Germline CDR1 and CDR2: SEHNR and FQNEAQ (reference sequence). The CDR3 has 14 residues. The CDR3 sequence: CASSGGSSGNTIYF. The CDR3 region has the DNA TGTGCCAGCAGCGGGGGTAGCTCTGGAAACACCATATATTTT.

This clone came up a few times. The chain couples TRBV18 to TRBJ2-7; D unresolved. Germline lookup yields CDR1 KGHSH and CDR2 LQKENI. The CDR3 totals 17 residues. The V end lost 2 bases, the J end lost 0 bases, and 17 bases lay between the germline ends. The CDR3 coding sequence is TGTGCCAGCTCACCATATACGGTTCAGGTTCGCTCCTACGAGCAGTACTTC. The encoded protein is CASSPYTVQVRSYEQYF.

J is TRBJ2-1 and V is TRBV6-5, with TRBD1 as a possible D gene (5 bases). Germline V gene sequence: CDR1 MNHEY, CDR2 SVGAGI. V shed 6 bases and J shed 4 bases, with 16 bases lying between them. CDR3 length: 15 residues. This chain's CDR3 is CASRPDSFDYNEQFF. CDR3 DNA sequence: TGTGCCAGCAGACCCGACAGCTTTGATTACAATGAGCAGTTCTTC.

J is TRBJ2-1 and V is TRBV6-5, with TRBD2 identical over 9 bases. Germline CDR1 and CDR2: MNHEY and SVGAGI. Trimming took 3 bases from V and 9 from J; bases not matched to a gene: 6. The CDR3 covers 14 residues. The CDR3 region has the DNA TGTGCCAGCAGTTATGCGGGGGGGCCTGTTGAGCAGTTCTTC. Encoded protein: CASSYAGGPVEQFF.

This clone came up a few times. CDR3 nucleotides: TGTGCCAGTAGTATGATCATTCAAGAGACCCAGTACTTC. Its protein product is CASSMIIQETQYF. The V and J genes are TRBV19 and TRBJ2-5, with no clear D. CDR3 length equals 13 residues. The germline V and J ends were trimmed by 3 bases and 2 bases, with 7 bases remaining between them. Looked up from germline, CDR1 is LNHDA and CDR2 is SQIVND (reference sequence).

This clone has a handful of counts. The chain recombines TRBV19 with TRBJ2-6; D unclear. This CDR3 has 14 residues. V was trimmed by 7 bases and J by 0 bases, leaving 7 bases between them. From germline, CDR1 is LNHDA and CDR2 SQIVND (reference sequence). CDR3 sequence: CASKDLSGANVLTF. Here the CDR3 DNA reads TGTGCCAGTAAAGATCTCTCTGGGGCCAACGTCCTGACTTTC.

V usage is TRBV7-2 and J usage is TRBJ2-3, with D unresolved. The CDR3 loop spans 17 amino acids. CDR1 is SGHTA, CDR2 FQGNSA, per germline. Trimming took 6 bases from V and 0 from J, leaving 19 bases between them. The CDR3 region is CASSPARAITSTDTQYF. CDR3 coding DNA: TGTGCCAGCAGTCCGGCCCGGGCAATAACTAGCACAGATACGCAGTATTTT.

V gene TRBV9 combines with J gene TRBJ1-2, with TRBD1 identical over 8 bases. The germline gives CDR1 SGDLS, CDR2 YYNGEE. The CDR3 has 14 residues. With 4 bases clipped from V and 4 bases from J, the junction kept 6 bases outside the gene matches. CDR3 sequence reads: CASSPQDRVYGYTF. The DNA of the CDR3 is TGTGCCAGCAGCCCCCAGGACAGGGTCTATGGCTACACCTTC.

The sample holds a few counts of this clone. V gene TRBV29-1 combines with J gene TRBJ2-2, with 8 bases that match TRBD1. Germline assignment: CDR1 SQVTM and CDR2 ANQGSEA. The CDR3 contains 16 residues. Trimming removed 4 bases from V and 0 bases from J; junction bases left unmatched: 7. The CDR3 spells CSVGSAGGSNTGELFF. CDR3 DNA sequence: TGCAGCGTTGGATCAGCAGGGGGCTCGAACACCGGGGAGCTGTTTTTT.

A remark on this clone: Other DNA sequences in the same sample also yield this CDR3. The chain couples TRBV9 to TRBJ2-3; D is perhaps TRBD2 (5 bases). The V gene lost 3 bases and the J gene lost 6 bases, with 8 bases spanning the gap. The CDR3 consists of 12 residues. Germline V lookup: CDR1 SGDLS, CDR2 YYNGEE. The CDR3 loop is CASSGTGDTQYF. DNA for the CDR3: TGTGCCAGCAGCGGAACGGGGGATACGCAGTATTTT.

The V and J genes are TRBV5-4 and TRBJ2-5; TRBD2 agrees at 13 bases. The germline V gene has CDR1 SGHNT and CDR2 YYREEE (reference sequence). The V segment lost 4 bases and the J segment 2 bases; nucleotides outside the gene matches: 5. This CDR3 is built from 16 residues. This CDR3 is CASSLTSGGRQETQYF. The CDR3 DNA reads TGTGCCAGCAGCCTGACTAGCGGGGGGCGACAAGAGACCCAGTACTTC.

This clone was counted at least ten times. Other DNA variants within this sample encode the same CDR3. The rearrangement joins TRBV4-1 to TRBJ2-2; 7 positions agree with TRBD2. Germline CDR1 and CDR2: MGHRA and YSYEKL. J gave up 5 bases and V 1 base, and 1 base lay outside the gene matches. This CDR3 has 14 amino acids. The CDR3 loop is CASSQVGGTGELFF. The CDR3 DNA reads TGCGCCAGCAGCCAAGTGGGGGGGACCGGGGAGCTGTTTTTT.

The chain joins TRBV5-1 to TRBJ1-6, with D tentatively TRBD1 (6 bases). Germline CDR1 and CDR2: SGHRS and YFSETQ. V lost 4 bases, J lost 7 bases, and 15 bases lay in between. This CDR3 has 15 residues. As DNA, the CDR3 is TGCGCCAGCAGCCCCGACTACAGGGAGAATTCACCCCTCCACTTT. It is translated as CASSPDYRENSPLHF.

V and J are TRBV5-6 and TRBJ2-2, with D tentatively TRBD2 (6 bases). V was shortened by 2 bases and J by 4 bases, with 12 bases between the two germline ends. The CDR3 totals 15 residues. The germline V gene encodes CDR1 SGHDT and CDR2 YYEEEE. CDR3 sequence reads: CASSFTLGGTGELFF. Here the CDR3 DNA reads TGTGCCAGCAGCTTTACTCTGGGGGGCACCGGGGAGCTGTTTTTT.

This clone was counted once. The chain is built from TRBV5-6 and TRBJ2-3, with 8 bases matching TRBD1. The CDR3 sequence is 15 residues long. CDR1 and CDR2 (germline): SGHDT, YYEEEE. Trimming removed 0 bases from V and 1 base from J; junction bases left unmatched: 1. The CDR3 is CASSLVTGGTDTQYF. CDR3 sequence (DNA): TGTGCCAGCAGCTTGGTGACAGGGGGCACAGATACGCAGTATTTT.

The chain combines TRBV5-1 with TRBJ1-5; 10 bases align to TRBD1. Looked up from germline, CDR1 is SGHRS and CDR2 is YFSETQ. The CDR3 sequence is 14 residues long. The junction had 3 bases not matched to a gene; V was cut back by 3 bases and J by 6 bases. Here the CDR3 DNA reads TGCGCCAGCAGCTGGGACAGGGGCGGTCAGCCCCAGCATTTT. It codes for CASSWDRGGQPQHF. Full variable domain (rest looked up from reference TRBV5-1 and TRBJ1-5): KAGVTQTPRYLIKTRGQQVTLSCSPISGHRSVSWYQQTPGQGLQFLFEYFSETQRNKGNFPGRFSGRQFSNSRSEMNVSTLELGDSALYLCASSWDRGGQPQHFGDGTRLSIL.